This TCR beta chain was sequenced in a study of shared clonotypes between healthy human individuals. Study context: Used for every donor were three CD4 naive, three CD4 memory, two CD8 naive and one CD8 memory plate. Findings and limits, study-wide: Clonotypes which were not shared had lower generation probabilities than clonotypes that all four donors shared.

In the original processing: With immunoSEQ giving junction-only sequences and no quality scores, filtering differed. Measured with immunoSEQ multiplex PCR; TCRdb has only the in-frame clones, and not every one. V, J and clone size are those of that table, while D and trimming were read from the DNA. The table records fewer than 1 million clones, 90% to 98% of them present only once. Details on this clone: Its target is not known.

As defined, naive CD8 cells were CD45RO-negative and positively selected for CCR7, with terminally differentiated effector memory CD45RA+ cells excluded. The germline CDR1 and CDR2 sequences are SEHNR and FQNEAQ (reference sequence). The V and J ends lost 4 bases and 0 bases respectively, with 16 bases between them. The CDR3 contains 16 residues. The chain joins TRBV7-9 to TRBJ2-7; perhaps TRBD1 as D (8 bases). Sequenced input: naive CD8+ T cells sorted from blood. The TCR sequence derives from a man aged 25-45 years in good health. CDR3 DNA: TGTGCCAGCAGCTGGGCGGGGGACAGGAGCTCCTACGAGCAGTACTTC. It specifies CASSWAGDRSSYEQYF.